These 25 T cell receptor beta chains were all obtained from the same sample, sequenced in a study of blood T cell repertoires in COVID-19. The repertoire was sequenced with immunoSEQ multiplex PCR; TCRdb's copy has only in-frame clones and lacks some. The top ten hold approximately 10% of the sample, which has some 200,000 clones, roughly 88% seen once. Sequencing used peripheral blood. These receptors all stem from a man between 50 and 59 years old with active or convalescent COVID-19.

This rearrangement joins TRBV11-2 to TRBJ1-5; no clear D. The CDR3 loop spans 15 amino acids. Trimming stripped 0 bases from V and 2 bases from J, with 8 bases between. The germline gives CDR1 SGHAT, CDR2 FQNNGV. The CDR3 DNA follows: TGTGCCAGCAGCTTAGACCAGCGACGCAATCAGCCCCAGCATTTT. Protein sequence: CASSLDQRRNQPQHF. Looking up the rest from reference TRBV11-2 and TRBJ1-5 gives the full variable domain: EAGVAQSPRYKIIEKRQSVAFWCNPISGHATLYWYQQILGQGPKLLIQFQNNGVVDDSQLPKDRFSAERLKGVDSTLKIQPAKLEDSAVYLCASSLDQRRNQPQHFGDGTRLSIL.

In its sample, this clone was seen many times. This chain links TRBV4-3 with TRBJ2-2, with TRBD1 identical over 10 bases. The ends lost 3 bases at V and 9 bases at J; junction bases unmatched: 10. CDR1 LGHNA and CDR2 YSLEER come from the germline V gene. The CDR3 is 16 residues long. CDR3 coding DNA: TGCGCCAGCAGCCAGGGTATGGGACAGGGGCTTCGGGAGCTGTTTTTT. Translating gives CASSQGMGQGLRELFF.

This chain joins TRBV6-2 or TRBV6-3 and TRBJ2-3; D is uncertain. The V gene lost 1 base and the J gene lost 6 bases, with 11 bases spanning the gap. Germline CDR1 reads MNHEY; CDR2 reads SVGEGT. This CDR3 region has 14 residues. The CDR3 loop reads CASSYFGFEDTQYF. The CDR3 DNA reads TGTGCCAGCAGTTACTTCGGGTTTGAGGATACGCAGTATTTT.

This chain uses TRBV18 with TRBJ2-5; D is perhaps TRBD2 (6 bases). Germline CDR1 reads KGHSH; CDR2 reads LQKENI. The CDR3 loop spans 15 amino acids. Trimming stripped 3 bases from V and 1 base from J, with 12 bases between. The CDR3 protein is CASSPSNGGQETQYF. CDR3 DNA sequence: TGTGCCAGCTCACCCTCTAACGGGGGCCAAGAGACCCAGTACTTC.

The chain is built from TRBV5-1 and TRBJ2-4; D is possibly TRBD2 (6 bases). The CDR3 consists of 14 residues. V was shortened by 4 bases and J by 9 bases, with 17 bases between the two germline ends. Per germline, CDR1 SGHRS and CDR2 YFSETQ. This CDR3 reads CASSLGFGGGIQYF. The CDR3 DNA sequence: TGCGCCAGCAGCCTGGGGTTCGGGGGAGGCATTCAGTACTTC.

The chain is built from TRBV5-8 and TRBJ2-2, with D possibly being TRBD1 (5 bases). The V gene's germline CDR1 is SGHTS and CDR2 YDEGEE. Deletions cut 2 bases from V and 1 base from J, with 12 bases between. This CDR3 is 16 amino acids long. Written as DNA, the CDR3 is TGTGCCAGCAGCTTTTTCTCAGGGCAGAACACCGGGGAGCTGTTTTTT. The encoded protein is CASSFFSGQNTGELFF.

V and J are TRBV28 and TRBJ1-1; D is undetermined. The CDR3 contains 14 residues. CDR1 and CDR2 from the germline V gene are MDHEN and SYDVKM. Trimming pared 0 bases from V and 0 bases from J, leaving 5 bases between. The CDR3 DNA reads TGTGCCAGCAGTTTATGGCCGGTGAACACTGAAGCTTTCTTT. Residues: CASSLWPVNTEAFF.

CDR3 sequence: CASSFGYTDTQYF. The CDR3 nucleotides read TGTGCCAGCAGCTTCGGGTATACAGATACGCAGTATTTT. The V gene is TRBV7-2, the J gene TRBJ2-3, with D hard to call. The CDR3 consists of 13 residues. Germline-derived CDR1 and CDR2 are SGHTA and FQGNSA. The V end lost 3 bases, the J end lost 3 bases, and 7 bases lay between the germline ends.

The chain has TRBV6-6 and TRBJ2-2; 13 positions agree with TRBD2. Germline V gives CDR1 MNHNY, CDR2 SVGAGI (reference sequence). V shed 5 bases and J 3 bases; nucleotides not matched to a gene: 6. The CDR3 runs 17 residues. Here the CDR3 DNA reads TGTGCCAGCAGTCCACGGGGACTAGCGGGGCACACCGGGGAGCTGTTTTTT. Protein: CASSPRGLAGHTGELFF.

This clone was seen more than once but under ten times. The CDR3 sequence is CASSQEGAGENTIYF. Here the CDR3 DNA reads TGTGCCAGCAGCCAAGAGGGCGCAGGGGAAAACACCATATATTTT. The rearrangement uses TRBV3-1 (or the pseudogene TRBV3-2) and TRBJ1-3; a possible D gene is TRBD1 (6 bases). The germline gives CDR1 LGHDT, CDR2 YNNKEL (reference sequence). The CDR3 has 15 amino acids. V lost 0 bases to trimming and J lost 6 bases, with 12 bases between them.

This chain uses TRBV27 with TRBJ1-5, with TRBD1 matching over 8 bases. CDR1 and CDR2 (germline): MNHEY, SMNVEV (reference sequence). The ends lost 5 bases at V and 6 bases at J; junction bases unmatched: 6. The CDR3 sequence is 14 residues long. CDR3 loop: CASSPGGAGQPQHF. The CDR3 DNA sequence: TGTGCCAGCAGTCCAGGGGGCGCGGGTCAGCCCCAGCATTTT.

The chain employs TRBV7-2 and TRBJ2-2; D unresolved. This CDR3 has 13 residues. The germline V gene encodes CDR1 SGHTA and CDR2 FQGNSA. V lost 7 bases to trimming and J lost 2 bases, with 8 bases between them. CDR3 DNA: TGTGCCAGCACCTCGGTCAACACCGGGGAGCTGTTTTTT. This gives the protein CASTSVNTGELFF.

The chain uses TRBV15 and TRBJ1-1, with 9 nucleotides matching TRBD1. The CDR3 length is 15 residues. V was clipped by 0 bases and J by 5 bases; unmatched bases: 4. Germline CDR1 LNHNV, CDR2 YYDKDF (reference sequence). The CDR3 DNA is TGTGCCACCAGCAGAGACGACAGGGGGGGAACTGAAGCTTTCTTT. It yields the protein CATSRDDRGGTEAFF.

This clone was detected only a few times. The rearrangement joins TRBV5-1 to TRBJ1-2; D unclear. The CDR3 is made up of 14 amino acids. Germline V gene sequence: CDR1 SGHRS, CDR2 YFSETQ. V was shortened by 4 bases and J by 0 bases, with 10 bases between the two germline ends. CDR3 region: CASSQSRSNYGYTF. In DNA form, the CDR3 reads TGCGCCAGCAGCCAATCCCGGTCTAACTATGGCTACACCTTC.

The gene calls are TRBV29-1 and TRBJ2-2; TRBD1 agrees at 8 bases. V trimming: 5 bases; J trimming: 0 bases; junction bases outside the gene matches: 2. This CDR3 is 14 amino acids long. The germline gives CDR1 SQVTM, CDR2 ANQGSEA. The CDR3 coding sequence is TGCAGCGTTCGACAGGGGACGAACACCGGGGAGCTGTTTTTT. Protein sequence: CSVRQGTNTGELFF.

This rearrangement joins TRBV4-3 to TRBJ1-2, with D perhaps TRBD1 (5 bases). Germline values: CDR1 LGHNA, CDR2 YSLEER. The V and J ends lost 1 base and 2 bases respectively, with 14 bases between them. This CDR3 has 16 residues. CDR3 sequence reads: CASSQAHRGVNYGYTF. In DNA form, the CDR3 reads TGCGCCAGCAGCCAAGCCCACCGGGGGGTAAACTATGGCTACACCTTC.

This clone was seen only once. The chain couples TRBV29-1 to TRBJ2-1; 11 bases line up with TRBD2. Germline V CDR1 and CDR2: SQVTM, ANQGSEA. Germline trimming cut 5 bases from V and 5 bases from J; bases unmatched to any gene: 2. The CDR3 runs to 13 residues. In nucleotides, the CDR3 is TGCAGCGTTCAACTAGCGGGAGACAATGAGCAGTTCTTC. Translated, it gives CSVQLAGDNEQFF.

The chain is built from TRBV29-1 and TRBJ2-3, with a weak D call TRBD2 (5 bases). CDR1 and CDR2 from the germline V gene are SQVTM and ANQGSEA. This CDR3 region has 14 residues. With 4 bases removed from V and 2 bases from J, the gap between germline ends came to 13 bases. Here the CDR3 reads CSVGQATNTDTQYF. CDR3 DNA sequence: TGCAGCGTTGGTCAGGCGACTAACACAGATACGCAGTATTTT.

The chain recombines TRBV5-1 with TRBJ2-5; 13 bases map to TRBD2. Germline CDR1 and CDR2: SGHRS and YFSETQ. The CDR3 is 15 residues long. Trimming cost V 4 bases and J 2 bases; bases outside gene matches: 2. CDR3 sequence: CASSQGLAGQETQYF. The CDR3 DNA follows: TGCGCCAGCAGCCAGGGACTAGCGGGACAAGAGACCCAGTACTTC.

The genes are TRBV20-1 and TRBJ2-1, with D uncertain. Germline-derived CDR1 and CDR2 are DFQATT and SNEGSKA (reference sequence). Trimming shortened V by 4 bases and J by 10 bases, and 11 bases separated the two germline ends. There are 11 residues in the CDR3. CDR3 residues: CSAIKWSEQFF. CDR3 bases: TGCAGTGCTATAAAATGGAGCGAGCAGTTCTTC.

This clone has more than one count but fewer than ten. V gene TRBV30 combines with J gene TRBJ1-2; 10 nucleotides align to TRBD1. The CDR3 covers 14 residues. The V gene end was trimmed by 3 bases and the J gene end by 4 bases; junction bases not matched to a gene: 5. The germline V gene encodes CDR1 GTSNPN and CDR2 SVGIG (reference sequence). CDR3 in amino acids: CAWRGTGAFYGYTF. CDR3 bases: TGTGCCTGGAGAGGGACAGGGGCCTTCTATGGCTACACCTTC.

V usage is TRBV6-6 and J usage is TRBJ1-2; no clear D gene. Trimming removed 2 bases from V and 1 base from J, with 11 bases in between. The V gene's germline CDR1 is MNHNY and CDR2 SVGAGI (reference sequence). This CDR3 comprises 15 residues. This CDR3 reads CASSYTREGNYGYTF. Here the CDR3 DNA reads TGTGCCAGCAGTTACACTCGCGAGGGTAACTATGGCTACACCTTC.

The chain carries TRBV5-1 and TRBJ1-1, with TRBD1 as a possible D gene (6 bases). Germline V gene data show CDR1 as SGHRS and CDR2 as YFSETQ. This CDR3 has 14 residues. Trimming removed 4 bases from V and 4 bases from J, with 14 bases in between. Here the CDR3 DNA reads TGCGCCAGCAGCCTCGCAGGGGTTCGCACTGAAGCTTTCTTT. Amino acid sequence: CASSLAGVRTEAFF.

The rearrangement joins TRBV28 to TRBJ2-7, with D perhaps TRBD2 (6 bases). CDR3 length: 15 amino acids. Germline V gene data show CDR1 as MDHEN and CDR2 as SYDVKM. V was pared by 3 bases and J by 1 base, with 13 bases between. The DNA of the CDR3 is TGTGCCAGCAGTTTCGCGGGGCTAGGGTCCTACGAGCAGTACTTC. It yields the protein CASSFAGLGSYEQYF.

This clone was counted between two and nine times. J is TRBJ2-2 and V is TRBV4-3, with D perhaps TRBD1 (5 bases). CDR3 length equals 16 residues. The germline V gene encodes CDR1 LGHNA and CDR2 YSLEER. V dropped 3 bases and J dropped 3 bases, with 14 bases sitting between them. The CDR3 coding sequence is TGCGCCAGCAGCCACGCCCCAGGGCGGTACACCGGGGAGCTGTTTTTT. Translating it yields CASSHAPGRYTGELFF.